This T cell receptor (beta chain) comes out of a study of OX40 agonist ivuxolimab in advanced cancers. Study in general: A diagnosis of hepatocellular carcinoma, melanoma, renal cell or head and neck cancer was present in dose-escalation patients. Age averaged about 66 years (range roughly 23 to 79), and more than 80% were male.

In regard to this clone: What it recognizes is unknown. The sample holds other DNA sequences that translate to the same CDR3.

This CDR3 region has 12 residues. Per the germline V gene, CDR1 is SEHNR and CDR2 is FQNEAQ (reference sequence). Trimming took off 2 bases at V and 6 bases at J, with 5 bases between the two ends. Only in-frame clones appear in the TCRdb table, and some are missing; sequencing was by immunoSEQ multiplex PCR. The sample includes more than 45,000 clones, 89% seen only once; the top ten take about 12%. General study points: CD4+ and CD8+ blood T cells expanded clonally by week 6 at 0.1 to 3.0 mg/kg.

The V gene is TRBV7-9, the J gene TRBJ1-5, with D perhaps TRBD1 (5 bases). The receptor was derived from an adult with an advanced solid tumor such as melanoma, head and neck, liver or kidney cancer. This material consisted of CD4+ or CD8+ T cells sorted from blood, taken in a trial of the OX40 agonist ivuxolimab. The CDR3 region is CASSLQGQPQHF. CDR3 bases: TGTGCCAGCAGCTTACAGGGTCAGCCCCAGCATTTT.